This TCR beta chain was captured in a study of blood T cells in healthy people across ages (dated by TCRdb to the mid-2010s). A note on the overall study: In model experiments, roughly one uniquely barcoded TCR beta cDNA molecule per two T cells was captured by template switching. To track age-related changes in TCR beta repertoire diversity, the study relied on deep sequencing normalized with unique cDNA molecular identifiers. Donors of different ages were randomly distributed across sequencing lanes to avoid experimental bias. The donors were divided into four age groups: young (average roughly 15 years), middle-aged (approximately 41), aged (around 59) and long-lived (approximately 74). Using the same blood draw, the study looked at two additional independent replicas of 1 million unique cDNA reads for two donors, one aged 18 to 30 and the other aged 80 or older.

Results and caveats for the whole study, not just this receptor: Since profiling was done on bulk unsorted PBMCs, naive and antigen-experienced compartments could not be conclusively compared. Estimates of total diversity based on one million sequenced T cells were regarded as lower bounds and as underestimates. Because donor CMV infection status was unknown, age-related changes in expanded clonotypes were potentially confounded. Compared with the aged group, the long-lived group had more naive CD4+ T cells, fewer expanded clones and increased TCR diversity, a pattern suggesting age selection. The percentage of naive T cells measured by flow cytometry correlated strongly with observed TCR beta diversity. As age increased, observed TCR beta diversity per million T cells dropped in a roughly linear way, and a significant reduction was already evident by age 40.

The CDR3 measures 19 amino acids from cysteine to phenylalanine. The CDR3 DNA has 57 bases and is translated from base 1. This clonotype was recorded a few times. Its target antigen remains unknown. The sample holds no much larger clone one base away, and base qualities are not on file. Libraries were made using 5' RACE. Instrument used: Illumina HiSeq 2500. A second PCR of about 7 to 12 cycles was run with a J-beta primer mix and a sample-barcoded 5' primer. Each TCR beta cDNA molecule received a unique molecular identifier from a template-switch 5' adaptor carrying 12 random nucleotides. Each sample yielded at least 2.5 million CDR3-containing paired-end reads. The Mint cDNA synthesis kit, primed by a TRBC-specific oligonucleotide, was used to synthesize first-strand cDNA from all RNA. Following uracil-DNA glycosylase treatment, a first 18-cycle PCR with universal primers M1SS and BC2_uni_R was performed on all cDNA. Regarding the original processing steps: For normalization, 1 million high-quality reads were randomly selected from each sample, with every read carrying a distinct molecular identifier. Instead of being binned into consensus sequences, reads that shared molecular identifiers were thrown out. MiTCR, with a Q25 quality threshold and the strictest error-elimination algorithm, was used for CDR3 identification, clonotype clustering and error correction. A nonparametric unseen species model using Euler transformation provided a lower-bound estimate of total TCR beta diversity. TCRdb took the public reads, trimmed them with fastp at Q25, ran MiXCR for clone calling and kept in-frame beta chains. Each entry merges the rows of one CDR3 protein and shows their most common DNA and genes. These V and J calls are TCRdb output, not the study's own analysis. The sample has 550,000 to 700,000 distinct CDR3 sequences on record, 27% of them singletons. About 18% of the sample lies in the top ten.

The approximately 41 donors, aged about 6 to 95 years, were systemically healthy Caucasian individuals from Russia. Ten milliliters of peripheral blood were drawn from each donor into EDTA-treated Vacutainer tubes. Ficoll-Paque density-gradient centrifugation was used to isolate PBMCs, with at least 6.5 million per sample. Trizol reagent was used to extract total RNA from PBMCs, with at least 6 micrograms per sample. For every donor, an aliquot of PBMCs went through flow cytometry to measure the percentages of naive CD45RAhigh/CD27high T cells. This clonotype was obtained from a woman aged 70-85 years in good health. The specimen sequenced was blood. The chain couples TRBV21-1 to TRBJ1-5; the table calls TRBD1, which could not be checked here. TRBV21-1 is given as a pseudogene. CDR3 protein: CASSPRTGKRVIGNQPQHF. The DNA sequence is TGTGCCAGCAGCCCACGGACAGGAAAAAGAGTAATCGGCAATCAGCCCCAGCATTTT.